The entry that follows covers one T cell receptor (beta chain) sequence. Its specificity is not known. The sample originates from a study of CD8+ T cells in alopecia areata. Across the whole study: Treatment of the treated patients consisted of oral tofacitinib, 5 to 10 mg twice daily. Tofacitinib lasted 6 to 18 months, then 6 months off drug.

The treatment is: oral pan-JAK inhibitor, 5-10 mg twice daily. Study observations and caveats: Sharing of TCRs across patients appeared less clear than in mice, possibly for HLA-related reasons. Scalp clonality and expanded CD8+ clones among the top 100 showed significant decreases with tofacitinib.

Reverse transcription of extracted RNA yielded cDNA, which provided the sequencing template. The assay was immunoSEQ multiplex PCR, and TCRdb's table has in-frame clones only and misses some. The repertoire holds a few hundred thousand clones, with more than 45% as singletons. The CDR3 contains 14 residues. V lost 3 bases, J lost 4 bases, and 12 bases lay in between. CDR1 is MNHEY and CDR2 is SMNVEV in the germline V gene (reference sequence). This material consisted of CD4+ T cells sorted from blood, taken at week 4, from a patient treated with tofacitinib. The chain links TRBV27 to TRBJ1-2, with a possible D match to TRBD1 (5 bases). The sequence was collected from a human donor with alopecia areata. The CDR3 is CASSFSQGSYGYTF. The DNA for the CDR3 is TGTGCCAGCAGTTTTAGTCAGGGATCCTATGGCTACACCTTC.